These T cell receptor beta chains were read from a single sample in a study of persistence of HIV-infected CD4 T cells. Profiled with immunoSEQ multiplex PCR; TCRdb holds only in-frame clones, not every one. The repertoire includes tens of thousands of clones, roughly 70% of them detected once, and approximately 1.5% sits in the top ten. Which antigens these TCRs recognize remains unknown. The specimen comprised CD4+ T cells sorted from PBMCs after approximately 19-hour stimulation, sampled from a patient who received antiretroviral therapy. These TCRs come from an adult man with HIV who was CMV-seropositive. The CDR3 runs from the conserved cysteine through the conserved F or W. The D gene is left open where the match is weak. Size tells how often a clone was seen (once, few, many) or the class of an expanded clone, and some rows leave it out.

cdr3_nt cdr3_aa d_call cdr3_length v_call clone_size j_call
TGTGCCACCAGCAGAGATATCGGGGGTCGGGACCCGTACTTC CATSRDIGGRDPYF . 14 TRBV15 . TRBJ2-5
TGTGCCACCAGTGATCGGACAGGGGTTGGCTACACCTTC CATSDRTGVGYTF TRBD1 13 TRBV24-1 . TRBJ1-2
TGTGCCAGTGGGCCCGGGGGAGGCACCCTCGGTGAAAAACTGTTTTTT CASGPGGGTLGEKLFF . 16 TRBV28 . TRBJ1-4
TGTGCCAGCAGTCCGATCGGACAAGCTCGTGAAGCTTTCTTT CASSPIGQAREAFF . 14 TRBV28 . TRBJ1-1
TGTGCCAGCAGCTTATGGGGACAGAACAACAATGAGCAGTTCTTC CASSLWGQNNNEQFF TRBD1 15 TRBV7-2 . TRBJ2-1
TGTGCCAGCAGTCTAGAGCCCCGCACAGATACGCAGTATTTT CASSLEPRTDTQYF . 14 TRBV6-5 . TRBJ2-3
TGTGCCAGCAGTTCCCAGACAGGGGGCTACGAGCAGTACTTC CASSSQTGGYEQYF TRBD1 14 TRBV6-6 . TRBJ2-7
TGTGCCACCTCCCAGAGCAGGGATGAAAAACTGTTTTTT CATSQSRDEKLFF . 13 TRBV6-5 . TRBJ1-4
TGCGCCAGCAGCTCCTGGACAGGAGGGCAGCCCCAGCATTTT CASSSWTGGQPQHF TRBD1 14 TRBV4-1 . TRBJ1-5
TGCGCCAGCAGCCTACGAATTTTAGCGGGGGGGGTCACAGATACGCAGTATTTT CASSLRILAGGVTDTQYF TRBD2 18 TRBV4-1 . TRBJ2-3
TGCAGCGTTGAAGTCGGCAGCTTCTACGAGCAGTACTTC CSVEVGSFYEQYF . 13 TRBV29-1 . TRBJ2-7
TGTGCCAGTAGTATAAAGGGGAATAGCAATCAGCCCCAGCATTTT CASSIKGNSNQPQHF . 15 TRBV19 few TRBJ1-5
TGTGCCAGCAGTGAAGGGACAGGTGTTAGGCAGCCCCAGCATTTT CASSEGTGVRQPQHF TRBD1 15 TRBV6-1 . TRBJ1-5
TGCAGCGTGGATGAGCGGGGTCGGACTGAAGCTTTCTTT CSVDERGRTEAFF . 13 TRBV29-1 . TRBJ1-1
TGTGCCAGTACCGCGGGACAGAGCTATAATTCACCCCTCCACTTT CASTAGQSYNSPLHF TRBD1 15 TRBV19 . TRBJ1-6
TGTGCCAGCAGCTCCCGAGGAGGGCATGACGGGGAGCTGTTTTTT CASSSRGGHDGELFF . 15 TRBV7-9 . TRBJ2-2
TGTGCCAGCAGTTCGGGACAGGGCCTTCACTATGGCTACACCTTC CASSSGQGLHYGYTF TRBD1 15 TRBV6-5 . TRBJ1-2
TGTGCCAGCAGCCCGCGGACAGGGGGCAGGGATGAGCAGTTCTTC CASSPRTGGRDEQFF TRBD1 15 TRBV7-2 . TRBJ2-1
TGCGCCAGCAGCTCTGACAGAATGACAGATACGCAGTATTTT CASSSDRMTDTQYF . 14 TRBV4-1 once TRBJ2-3
TGTGCCAGCAGCCATTGGAAAGGCGACTTACTCTCCAACGAGCAGTACTTC CASSHWKGDLLSNEQYF . 17 TRBV3-1/TRBV3-2 . TRBJ2-7
TGTGCCAGCAGTTACGGACGGATTAGTGAAGCTTTCTTT CASSYGRISEAFF . 13 TRBV6-5 . TRBJ1-1
TGTGCCAGCAGCCAAGGGACTAGTACGACATACTTC CASSQGTSTTYF TRBD2 12 TRBV3-1/TRBV3-2 . TRBJ2-7
TGTGCCAGCAGTGACGACAGGGTCAATGAGCAGTTCTTC CASSDDRVNEQFF TRBD1 13 TRBV25-1 . TRBJ2-1
TGTGCCAGCACCCCCCGGGGGTTAGACCTGCTAGCCAAAAACATTCAGTACTTC CASTPRGLDLLAKNIQYF . 18 TRBV27 . TRBJ2-4
TGTGCCAGCAGCCGCAGGGACAGGGACAATCAGCCCCAGCATTTT CASSRRDRDNQPQHF TRBD1 15 TRBV6-5 . TRBJ1-5
TGTGCCAGCAGTGATGTCGACAGGCCGATTAACTATGGCTACACCTTC CASSDVDRPINYGYTF . 16 TRBV6-1 . TRBJ1-2
TGTGCCAGCACCCCGTCCATTACCAATCAGCCCCAGCATTTT CASTPSITNQPQHF . 14 TRBV6-5 . TRBJ1-5
TGCAGTGCTAGTGTTCAGGCTACTAACTATGGCTACACCTTC CSASVQATNYGYTF . 14 TRBV20-1 medium-sized TRBJ1-2